This T cell receptor beta chain derives from a study of regulatory T cells in long-lasting Graves disease. This clonotype has a count of ten or more. Time point given: persistent/refractory GD, antithyroid drugs over 5 years with positive TRAb. Making the TCR library involved RNA that had been extracted from PBMCs. Patients were from an endocrinology department in Xi'an, China. There are 16 residues in the CDR3. The V segment lost 4 bases and the J segment 5 bases; nucleotides outside the gene matches: 10. Germline values: CDR1 ENHRY, CDR2 SYGVKD. To make TCR beta libraries, researchers used iRepertoire HTBI primers and Arm-PCR of CDR3 regions. TCRdb re-called the multiplex PCR reads through MiXCR, storing one row per CDR3 protein. The profile shows about 430,000 distinct CDR3 sequences, under 25% of them singletons.

The source of this sequence is a female donor with Graves disease. The rearrangement links TRBV10-3 to TRBJ1-5; 8 nucleotides agree with TRBD1. Sequences were derived from peripheral blood mononuclear cells (PBMCs), sampled when the disease was refractory, from a patient treated with antithyroid drugs. The CDR3 protein is CAISVVLQGVDQPQHF. In DNA, the CDR3 is TGTGCCATCAGTGTGGTCCTACAGGGGGTGGATCAGCCCCAGCATTTT.